Here is one T cell receptor beta chain with its context. What this receptor recognizes is not known. Base qualities are missing; no much larger clone stands one base away. TCRbeta CDR3 regions were amplified from genomic DNA by means of the immunoSEQ Assay, a bias-controlled multiplex PCR. The published analysis was carried out like this. The number of nucleated cells in each sample was estimated by amplification of reference gene primers within the assay. To quantify the absolute abundance of each unique TCRbeta CDR3 rearrangement, sequence reads were collapsed and filtered. For each sample, productive Simpson clonality was calculated as the square root of Simpson's diversity index over productive rearrangements. The table was pulled from immuneACCESS by TCRdb, which kept in-frame rearrangements only. Such tables lose some clones; where checked, under half of the loss comes from unresolved V genes, and the rest has no known cause. Clonal size and the V and J genes are those of that table, whereas D and trimming came from the DNA. The sample records 95,000 to 150,000 clones, around 89% of which are singletons. Together, the top ten hold 3.8% of the sample.

This specimen belongs to a study of blood T cell repertoires in COVID-19 (TCRdb year 2020). For context, the study as a whole: Samples from collaborators originated in the United States, Italy and Spain and spanned both the acute and convalescent phases of COVID-19. The repertoires were released in a freely available public database meant as a resource for research on the immune response to SARS-CoV-2. Samples were obtained from the ongoing ImmuneRACE study (first 160 participants) and from 1,254 subjects provided by 6 global collaborators. Where available, HLA class I and class II types were obtained from metadata supplied by the sample provider rather than from assay-based typing. The material from the prospective study consisted of cDNA or gDNA derived from T cells, B-cell-depleted T cells, or PBMCs. The dataset comprised deeply sampled blood TCRbeta repertoires from subjects exposed to, actively infected with, or recovered from COVID-19. Sample metadata almost always included a de-identified subject ID, COVID-19 status, age in years and sex. The investigation overall reported the following: The quantity of clinical and demographic metadata differed by source and by participant and was supplied without curation.

One collaborating source in Seattle enrolled patients during active infection and followed them longitudinally through the course of disease. Each collaborating institution followed its own protocols to collect whole blood in K2EDTA tubes. For TCRbeta analysis, collaborators shipped samples as frozen whole blood, isolated PBMCs, or DNA extracted from either of those sample types. The specimen was peripheral blood. This TCR was sampled from a woman aged 55-69 years with COVID-19, enrolled during active disease.

The CDR3 region reads CASNTLSYEQYF. The DNA sequence reads TGTGCCAGCAACACCCTGTCCTACGAGCAGTACTTC. The chain uses TRBV28 and TRBJ2-7; the D gene cannot be named for sure. Relative to germline, V is 7 bases shorter and J is 1 base shorter, with 8 bases between their ends. From its cysteine to its phenylalanine, the CDR3 spans 12 amino acids. Here the CDR3 DNA is all that survives: 36 bases in frame from base 1. Sequences MDHEN (CDR1) and SYDVKM (CDR2) are obtained from the germline V gene. The full variable domain, with segments outside the CDR3 supplied by the reference TRBV28 and TRBJ2-7 proteins, appears as DVKVTQSSRYLVKRTGEKVFLECVQDMDHENMFWYRQDPGLGLRLIYFSYDVKMKEKGDIPEGYSVSREKKERFSLILESASTNQTSMYLCASNTLSYEQYFGPGTRLTVT.